This TCR beta chain was identified in a study of breast tumors, draining lymph nodes, adjacent tissues listed by TCRdb under 2016. A note on the overall study: The study compared TCR beta repertoires across tumor, adjacent nontumor tissue and axillary lymph nodes from breast cancer patients. In human breast cancer, the study set out to evaluate how tumor, surrounding tissue and draining lymph node repertoires relate to one another and whether T cells may move between these sites. General findings and caveats noted by the study authors: The similarity between tumor and nontumor tissue repertoires was significantly greater in luminal-like breast cancer than in basal-like breast cancer. The data were judged consistent with most tumor T cells deriving from the lymph node and then expanding within tumor tissue. Tumors showed preferential V and J gene usage, and their T-cell repertoire diversity fell below that of lymph nodes yet above that of nontumor tissue. The conclusion that tumor T cells originate in lymph nodes was framed as consistent with a hypothesis rather than directly demonstrated.

Data came from an Illumina HiSeq 2000. Multiplex PCR amplification was used to build the TCR beta chain libraries. The amplified TCR beta chain products were analyzed by high-throughput sequencing. Through fastp at Q25 and MiXCR, TCRdb rebuilt clones from the public reads, retaining in-frame beta chains. Each entry merges the rows of one CDR3 protein and shows their most common DNA and genes. The sample table contains some 200,000 distinct CDR3 sequences; only one count was recorded for about 32% of them. 4.3% of the sample belongs to the ten largest clones. Looking up the germline V gene (reference sequence) yields CDR1 DFQATT and CDR2 SNEGSKA. The CDR3 spans 14 residues, from the cysteine through the phenylalanine. Only CDR3 DNA remains: 42 bases, in frame from the first base. V is cut back by 3 bases and J by 6 bases, with 6 bases in the junction unmatched. Lymph node samples came from the axillary draining lymph nodes of breast cancer patients.

There are many counts of this clonotype. Its antigen specificity is not known. Base-call qualities are not available, and no considerably larger clone is one nucleotide away. The sequence joins TRBV20-1 to TRBJ2-2; 8 bases in between match TRBD1. This receptor was identified in a female donor with breast cancer. Some clones in this sample may be carry-over from other donors' samples. The sample consisted of axillary lymph node tissue. The DNA sequence follows: TGCAGTGCTAGCCCAACGGGACAGGCCGGGGAGCTGTTTTTT. Its protein is CSASPTGQAGELFF.